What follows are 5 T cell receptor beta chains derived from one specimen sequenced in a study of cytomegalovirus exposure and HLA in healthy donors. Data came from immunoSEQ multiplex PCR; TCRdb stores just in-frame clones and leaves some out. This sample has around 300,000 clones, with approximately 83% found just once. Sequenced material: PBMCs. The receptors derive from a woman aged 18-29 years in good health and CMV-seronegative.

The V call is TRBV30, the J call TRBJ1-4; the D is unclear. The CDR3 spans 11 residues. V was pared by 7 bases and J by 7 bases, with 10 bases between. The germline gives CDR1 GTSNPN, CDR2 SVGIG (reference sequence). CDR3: CASYGREKLFF. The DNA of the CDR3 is TGTGCCTCCTATGGGCGTGAAAAACTGTTTTTT.

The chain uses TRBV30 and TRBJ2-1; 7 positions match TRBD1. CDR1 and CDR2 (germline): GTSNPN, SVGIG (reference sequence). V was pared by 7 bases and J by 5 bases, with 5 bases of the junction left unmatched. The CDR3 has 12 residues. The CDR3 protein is CAFNRGNNEQFF. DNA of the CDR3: TGTGCCTTTAACAGGGGCAACAATGAGCAGTTCTTC.

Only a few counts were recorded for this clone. CDR3 residues: CASSYGQGKQPQHF. In DNA form, the CDR3 reads TGTGCCAGCAGTTACGGGCAGGGTAAACAGCCCCAGCATTTT. The chain links TRBV6-6 to TRBJ1-5; maybe TRBD1 (5 bases). V was shortened by 2 bases and J by 7 bases, with 12 bases between the two germline ends. This CDR3 region has 14 residues. The V gene's germline CDR1 is MNHNY and CDR2 SVGAGI (reference sequence).

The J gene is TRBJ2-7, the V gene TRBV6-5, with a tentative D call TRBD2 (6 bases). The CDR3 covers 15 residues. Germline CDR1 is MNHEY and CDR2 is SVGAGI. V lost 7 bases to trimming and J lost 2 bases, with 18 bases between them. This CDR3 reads CASMREETSTYEQYF. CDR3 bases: TGTGCCAGCATGAGGGAGGAAACGAGCACCTACGAGCAGTACTTC.

The CDR3 here is CASSLGAAGVTDTQYF. The CDR3 DNA reads as TGTGCCAGCAGCTTGGGTGCGGCAGGGGTCACAGATACGCAGTATTTT. The chain employs TRBV7-8 and TRBJ2-3; tentatively, D is TRBD1 (6 bases). Trimming cost V 3 bases and J 2 bases, with 15 bases left between them. CDR3 size: 16 residues. Germline CDR1 SGHVS, CDR2 FQNEAQ. Complete variable domain (other parts from reference TRBV7-8 and TRBJ2-3): GAGVSQSPRYKVAKRGQDVALRCDPISGHVSLFWYQQALGQGPEFLTYFQNEAQLDKSGLPSDRFFAERPEGSVSTLKIQRTQQEDSAVYLCASSLGAAGVTDTQYFGPGTRLTVL.